The clone carrying this T cell receptor beta chain was seen at least ten times. What it binds is not known. This CDR3 has 13 residues. With 2 bases removed from V and 6 bases from J, the gap between germline ends came to 10 bases. This entry comes from a study of T cell repertoires in cytomegalovirus infection. In the study overall: Evidence of both CMV infection and a matching HLA type came from public TCR beta signatures.

TCRdb redid the calling of the reads with MiXCR, one entry per CDR3 protein. Found here are almost 500,000 distinct CDR3 sequences, roughly 10% of them singletons; the top ten hold 10% to 13%. Findings and caveats of the study: Cumulative frequency (of public TCR beta family members) identified carriers of CMV plus the relevant HLA. Clonotypes of TCR beta that were HLA-C-restricted and CMV-specific dominated the ex vivo response.

Sequencing was performed on PBMCs. The rearrangement uses TRBV12-3 or TRBV12-4 and TRBJ1-1; D gene ambiguous. The TCR sequence derives from a human donor in good health (CMV status not recorded). Some clones in this sample may be carry-over from other donors' samples. CDR3 loop: CASSLKLIPEAFF. The DNA of the CDR3 is TGTGCCAGCAGTTTAAAGCTGATCCCTGAAGCTTTCTTT.